Sequencing of this T cell receptor beta chain was carried out in a study of blood T cell repertoires in COVID-19. Study as a whole: The study drew acute and convalescent COVID-19 samples from the United States, Italy and Spain. T cells, B-cell-depleted T cells, or PBMCs supplied cDNA or gDNA.

As handled by the study authors: Amplification with reference gene primers provided the estimates of nucleated cell counts. This table comes from immunoSEQ multiplex PCR, and its TCRdb copy is limited to in-frame clones, with some not included. The DNA gave D and trimming, while V, J and clone size come from that table. This sample has over 200,000 clones; 88% occur once, and the top ten carry about 0.65%. This CDR3 spans 17 amino acids. Trimming cost V 4 bases and J 0 bases; bases outside gene matches: 10. Germline CDR1 and CDR2: SGHDT and YYEEEE. This clonotype was obtained from a human donor in a cohort sampled during active COVID-19. This chain uses TRBV5-6 with TRBJ1-3, with TRBD1 matching over 7 bases. What was sequenced was peripheral blood. The CDR3 DNA reads as TGTGCCAGCAGCCCCGACAGGGTTTACGTCTCTGGAAACACCATATATTTT. Its translation is CASSPDRVYVSGNTIYF.